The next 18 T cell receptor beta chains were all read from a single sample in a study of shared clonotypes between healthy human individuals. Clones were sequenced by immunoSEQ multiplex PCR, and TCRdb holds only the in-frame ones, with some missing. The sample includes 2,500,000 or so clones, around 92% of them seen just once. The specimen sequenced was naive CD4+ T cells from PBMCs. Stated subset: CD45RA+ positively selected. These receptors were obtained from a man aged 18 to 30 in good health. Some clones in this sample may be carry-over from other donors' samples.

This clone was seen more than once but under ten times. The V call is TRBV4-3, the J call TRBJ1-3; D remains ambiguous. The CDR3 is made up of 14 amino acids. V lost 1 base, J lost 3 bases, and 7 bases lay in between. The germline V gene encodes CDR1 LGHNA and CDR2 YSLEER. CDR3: CASSQARNGNTIYF. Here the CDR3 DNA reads TGCGCCAGCAGCCAAGCCCGGAATGGAAACACCATATATTTT.

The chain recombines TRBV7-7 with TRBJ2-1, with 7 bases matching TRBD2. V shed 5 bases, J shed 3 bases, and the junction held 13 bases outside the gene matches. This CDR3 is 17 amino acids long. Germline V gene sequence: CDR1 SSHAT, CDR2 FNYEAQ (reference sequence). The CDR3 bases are TGTGCCAGCAGCCCCCTTGCGGGGAGGGCTGGCTACAATGAGCAGTTCTTC. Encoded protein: CASSPLAGRAGYNEQFF.

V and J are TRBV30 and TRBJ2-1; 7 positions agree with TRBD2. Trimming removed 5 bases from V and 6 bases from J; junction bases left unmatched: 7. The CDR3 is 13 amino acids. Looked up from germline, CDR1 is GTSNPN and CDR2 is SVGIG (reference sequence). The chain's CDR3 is CAWGTGGINEQFF. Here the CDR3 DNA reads TGTGCCTGGGGAACGGGAGGTATCAATGAGCAGTTCTTC.

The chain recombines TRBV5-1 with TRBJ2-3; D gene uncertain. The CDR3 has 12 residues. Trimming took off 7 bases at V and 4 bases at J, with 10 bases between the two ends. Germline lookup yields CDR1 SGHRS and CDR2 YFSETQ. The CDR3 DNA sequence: TGCGCCAGCGGGCTTTCGGCAGATACGCAGTATTTT. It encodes CASGLSADTQYF.

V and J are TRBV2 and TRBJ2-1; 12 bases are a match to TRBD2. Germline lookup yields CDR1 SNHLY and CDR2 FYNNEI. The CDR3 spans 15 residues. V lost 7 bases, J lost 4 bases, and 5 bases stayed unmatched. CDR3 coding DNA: TGTGCCAGCACCCTAGCGGGAGGGCCTTACAATGAGCAGTTCTTC. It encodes CASTLAGGPYNEQFF. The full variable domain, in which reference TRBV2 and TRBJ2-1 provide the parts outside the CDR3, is EPEVTQTPSHQVTQMGQEVILRCVPISNHLYFYWYRQILGQKVEFLVSFYNNEISEKSEIFDDQFSVERPDGSNFTLKIRSTKLEDSAMYFCASTLAGGPYNEQFFGPGTRLTVL.

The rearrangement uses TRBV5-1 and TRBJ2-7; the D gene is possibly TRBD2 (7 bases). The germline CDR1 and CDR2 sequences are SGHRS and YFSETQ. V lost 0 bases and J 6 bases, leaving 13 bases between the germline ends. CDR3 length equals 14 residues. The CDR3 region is CASSLGREGGEQYF. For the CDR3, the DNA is TGCGCCAGCAGCTTGGGTAGGGAGGGGGGCGAGCAGTACTTC.

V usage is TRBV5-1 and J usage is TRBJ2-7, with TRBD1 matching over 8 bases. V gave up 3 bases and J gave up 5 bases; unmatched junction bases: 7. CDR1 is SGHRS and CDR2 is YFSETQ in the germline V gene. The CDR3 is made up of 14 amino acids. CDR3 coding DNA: TGCGCCAGCAGCTATCAACAGGGGGGCGACGAGCAGTACTTC. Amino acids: CASSYQQGGDEQYF.

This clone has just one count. The CDR3 loop is CASSRLAVVYEQFF. CDR3 coding DNA: TGTGCCAGCAGTCGACTAGCGGTGGTTTATGAGCAGTTCTTC. V is TRBV6-5 and J is TRBJ2-1, with 9 bases lining up with TRBD2. Trimming took 5 bases from V and 8 from J; bases not matched to a gene: 7. The length of the CDR3 is 14 residues. CDR1 and CDR2 (germline): MNHEY, SVGAGI.

The DNA for the CDR3 is TGCAGTGCGGTCATGAACACTGAAGCTTTCTTT. Protein: CSAVMNTEAFF. V usage is TRBV20-1 and J usage is TRBJ1-1; D call uncertain. CDR3 size: 11 residues. V lost 6 bases to trimming and J lost 0 bases, with 5 bases between them. The germline V gene encodes CDR1 DFQATT and CDR2 SNEGSKA (reference sequence).

The DNA for the CDR3 is TGTGCCAGCAGTCAATCAGGGGTCGGCTACACCTTC. It codes for CASSQSGVGYTF. The J gene is TRBJ1-2, the V gene TRBV25-1; D might be TRBD1 (6 bases). Trimming took off 5 bases at V and 8 bases at J, with 12 bases between the two ends. The CDR3 consists of 12 residues. CDR1 and CDR2 (germline): MGHDK, SYGVNS.

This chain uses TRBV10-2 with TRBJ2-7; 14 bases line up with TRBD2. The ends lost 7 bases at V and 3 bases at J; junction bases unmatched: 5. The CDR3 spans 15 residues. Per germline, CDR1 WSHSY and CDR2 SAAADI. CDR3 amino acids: CASTPGTSGSYEQYF. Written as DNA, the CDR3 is TGCGCCAGCACCCCCGGGACTAGCGGGAGCTACGAGCAGTACTTC.

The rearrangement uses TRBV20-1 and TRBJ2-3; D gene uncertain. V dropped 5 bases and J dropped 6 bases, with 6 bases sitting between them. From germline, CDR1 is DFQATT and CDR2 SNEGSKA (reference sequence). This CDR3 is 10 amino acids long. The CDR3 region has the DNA TGCAGTGCTTACCGCGATACGCAGTATTTT. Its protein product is CSAYRDTQYF.

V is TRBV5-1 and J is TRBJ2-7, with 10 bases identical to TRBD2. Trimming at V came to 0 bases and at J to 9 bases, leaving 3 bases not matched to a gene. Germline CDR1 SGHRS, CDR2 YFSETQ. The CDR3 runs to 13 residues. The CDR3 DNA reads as TGCGCCAGCAGCTTGGCCCCTAGCGGGAGGCAGTACTTC. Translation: CASSLAPSGRQYF.

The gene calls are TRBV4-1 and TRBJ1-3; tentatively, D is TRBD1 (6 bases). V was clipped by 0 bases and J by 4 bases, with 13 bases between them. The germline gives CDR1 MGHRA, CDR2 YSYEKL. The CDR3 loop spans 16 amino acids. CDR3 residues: CASSQDRAGVGNTIYF. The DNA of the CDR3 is TGCGCCAGCAGCCAAGATAGGGCAGGGGTGGGAAACACCATATATTTT.

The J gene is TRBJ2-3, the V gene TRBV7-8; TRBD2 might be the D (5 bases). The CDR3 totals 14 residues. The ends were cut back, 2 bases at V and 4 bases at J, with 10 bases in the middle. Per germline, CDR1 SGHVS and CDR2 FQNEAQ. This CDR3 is CASSLLLVADTQYF. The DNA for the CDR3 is TGTGCCAGCAGCTTATTACTAGTCGCAGATACGCAGTATTTT.

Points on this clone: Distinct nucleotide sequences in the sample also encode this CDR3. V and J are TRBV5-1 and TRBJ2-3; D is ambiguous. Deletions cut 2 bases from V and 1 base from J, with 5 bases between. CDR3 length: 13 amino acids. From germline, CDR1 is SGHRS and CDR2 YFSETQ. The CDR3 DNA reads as TGCGCCAGCAGCTTAATTGGCACAGATACGCAGTATTTT. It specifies CASSLIGTDTQYF. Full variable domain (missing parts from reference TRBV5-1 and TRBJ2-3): KAGVTQTPRYLIKTRGQQVTLSCSPISGHRSVSWYQQTPGQGLQFLFEYFSETQRNKGNFPGRFSGRQFSNSRSEMNVSTLELGDSALYLCASSLIGTDTQYFGPGTRLTVL.

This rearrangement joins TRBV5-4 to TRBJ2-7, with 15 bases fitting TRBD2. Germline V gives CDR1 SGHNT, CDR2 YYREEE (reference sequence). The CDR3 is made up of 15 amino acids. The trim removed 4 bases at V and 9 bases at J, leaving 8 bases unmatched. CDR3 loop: CASSPGLAGGRVQYF. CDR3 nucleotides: TGTGCCAGCAGCCCAGGACTAGCGGGAGGGCGGGTGCAGTACTTC.

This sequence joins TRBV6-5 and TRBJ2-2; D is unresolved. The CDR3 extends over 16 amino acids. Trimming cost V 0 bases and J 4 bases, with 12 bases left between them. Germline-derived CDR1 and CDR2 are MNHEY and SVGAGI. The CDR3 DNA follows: TGTGCCAGCAGTTACTCCCCCCCGGGCTCCACCGGGGAGCTGTTTTTT. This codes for CASSYSPPGSTGELFF.